The entry below describes one TCR beta chain. This specimen belongs to a study of shared clonotypes between healthy human individuals. In the study overall: Donors, aged 18 to 49, were a couple of women and a few men.

Sequencing was at deep level. The method was immunoSEQ multiplex PCR; TCRdb's version includes in-frame clones alone and lacks a portion of them. The sample contains about 680,000 clones, around 78% of which appear only once. The CDR3 runs 13 residues. Germline CDR1 reads SGHRS; CDR2 reads YFSETQ. Trimming removed 5 bases from V and 5 bases from J, with 10 bases in between. This clonotype was obtained from a woman aged 25 to 45 in good health. Sequenced material: memory CD4+ T cells sorted from blood. Subset given: CD45RA-negative fraction. V and J are TRBV5-1 and TRBJ1-4; no clear D gene. The CDR3 sequence is CASRTGMNEKLFF. In DNA, the CDR3 is TGCGCCAGCAGAACGGGAATGAATGAAAAACTGTTTTTT.